Described below is a single T cell receptor beta chain sequence and its context. Each participant's cohort was designated according to participant-reported clinical history. Donors in Cohort 3 counted as recovered after two negative PCRs, clearance, or symptom resolution. The data were obtained in a study of blood T cell repertoires in COVID-19. Across the whole study: Material from acute and convalescent COVID-19 was sourced from the United States, Italy and Spain.

This table comes from immunoSEQ multiplex PCR, and its TCRdb copy is limited to in-frame clones, with some not included. This table has 250,000 to 300,000 clones, around 90% appearing once. The CDR3 extends over 13 amino acids. V was clipped by 6 bases and J by 3 bases, with 11 bases between them. The chain uses TRBV12-3 or TRBV12-4 and TRBJ1-1; TRBD1 is a possible D gene (6 bases). This clonotype was obtained from a woman aged 25-40 years who had recovered from COVID-19. Sequences were obtained from PBMCs or T cells enriched from blood (not recorded which). CDR3: CASRDSRDTEAFF. CDR3 nucleotide sequence: TGTGCCAGCAGGGACAGTAGGGACACTGAAGCTTTCTTT.